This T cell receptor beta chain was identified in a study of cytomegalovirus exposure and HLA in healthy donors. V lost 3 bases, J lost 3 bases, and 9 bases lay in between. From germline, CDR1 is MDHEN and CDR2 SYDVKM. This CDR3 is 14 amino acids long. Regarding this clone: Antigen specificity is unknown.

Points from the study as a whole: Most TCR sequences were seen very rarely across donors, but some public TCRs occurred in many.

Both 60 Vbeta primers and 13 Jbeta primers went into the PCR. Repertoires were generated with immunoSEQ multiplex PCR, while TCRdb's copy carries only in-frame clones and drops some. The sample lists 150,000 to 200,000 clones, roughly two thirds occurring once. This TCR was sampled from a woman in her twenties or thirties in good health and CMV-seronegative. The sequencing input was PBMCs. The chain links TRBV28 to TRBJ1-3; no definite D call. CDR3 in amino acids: CASSLRSVGNTIYF. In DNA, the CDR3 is TGTGCCAGCAGTTTGCGGTCTGTTGGAAACACCATATATTTT.